This T cell receptor (beta chain) came from a study of shared clonotypes between healthy human individuals. Study summary: Donor composition was a couple of women and three men, aged 18 to 49.

With V trimmed by 3 bases and J by 11 bases, 9 bases remained unmatched. Germline V gene lookup returns CDR1 LNHDA and CDR2 SQIVND (reference sequence). The CDR3 extends over 13 amino acids. The naive CD8 population came from CD45RO-negative cells selected for CCR7, without terminally differentiated effector memory CD45RA+ cells. This clone has a single count. Replicate sorted-subset PCRs were loaded with 150 to 250 ng DNA, roughly 33,000 T cell genomes. Method: immunoSEQ multiplex PCR; TCRdb's copy keeps in-frame clones and lacks some. The repertoire has around 600,000 clones, roughly 96% of them found once; the top ten carry 0.11%.

This clonotype originated in a woman aged 25 to 39 in good health. Sequencing was carried out using naive CD8+ T cells sorted from blood. The V gene is TRBV19, the J gene TRBJ2-5; TRBD2 agrees at 7 bases. The CDR3 loop is CASSMVLAEEQYF. CDR3 coding DNA: TGTGCCAGTAGTATGGTCCTAGCGGAAGAGCAGTACTTC.